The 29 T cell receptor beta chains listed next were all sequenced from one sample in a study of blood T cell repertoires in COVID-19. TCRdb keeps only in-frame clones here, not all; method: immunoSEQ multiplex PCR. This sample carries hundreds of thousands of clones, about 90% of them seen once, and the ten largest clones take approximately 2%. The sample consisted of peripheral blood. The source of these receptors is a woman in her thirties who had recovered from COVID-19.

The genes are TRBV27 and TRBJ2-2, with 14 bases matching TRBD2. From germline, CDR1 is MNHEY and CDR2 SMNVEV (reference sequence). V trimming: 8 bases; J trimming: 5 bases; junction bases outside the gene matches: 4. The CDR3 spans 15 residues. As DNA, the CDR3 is TGTGCCAGCTGCAGACTAGCGGGAGGGACCGGGGAGCTGTTTTTT. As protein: CASCRLAGGTGELFF.

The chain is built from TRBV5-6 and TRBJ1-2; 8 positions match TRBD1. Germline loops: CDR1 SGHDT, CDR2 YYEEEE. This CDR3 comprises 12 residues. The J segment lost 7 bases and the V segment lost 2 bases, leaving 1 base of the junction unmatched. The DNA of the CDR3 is TGTGCCAGCAGCTTCCAGGGGGCTGGCTACACCTTC. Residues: CASSFQGAGYTF.

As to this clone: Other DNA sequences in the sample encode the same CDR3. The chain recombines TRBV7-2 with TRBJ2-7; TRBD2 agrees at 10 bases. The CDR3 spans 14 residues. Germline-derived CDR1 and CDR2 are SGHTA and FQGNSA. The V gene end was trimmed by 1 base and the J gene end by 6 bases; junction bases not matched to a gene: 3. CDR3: CASSLGLAGGEQYF. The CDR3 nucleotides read TGTGCCAGCAGCTTAGGATTAGCGGGAGGCGAGCAGTACTTC.

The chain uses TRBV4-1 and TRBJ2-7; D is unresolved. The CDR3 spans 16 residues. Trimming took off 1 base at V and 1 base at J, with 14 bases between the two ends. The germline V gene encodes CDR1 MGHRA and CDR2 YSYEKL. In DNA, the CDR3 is TGCGCCAGCAGCCAAGCTCCCGGTCTAGTATCCTACGAGCAGTACTTC. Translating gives CASSQAPGLVSYEQYF.

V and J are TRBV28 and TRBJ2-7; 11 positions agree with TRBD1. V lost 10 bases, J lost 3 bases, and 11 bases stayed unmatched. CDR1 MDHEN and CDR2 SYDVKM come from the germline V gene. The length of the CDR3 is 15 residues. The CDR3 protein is CATQFGDRGGYEQYF. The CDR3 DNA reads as TGTGCCACCCAGTTTGGGGACAGGGGGGGCTACGAGCAGTACTTC. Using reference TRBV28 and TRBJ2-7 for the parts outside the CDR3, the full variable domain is DVKVTQSSRYLVKRTGEKVFLECVQDMDHENMFWYRQDPGLGLRLIYFSYDVKMKEKGDIPEGYSVSREKKERFSLILESASTNQTSMYLCATQFGDRGGYEQYFGPGTRLTVT.

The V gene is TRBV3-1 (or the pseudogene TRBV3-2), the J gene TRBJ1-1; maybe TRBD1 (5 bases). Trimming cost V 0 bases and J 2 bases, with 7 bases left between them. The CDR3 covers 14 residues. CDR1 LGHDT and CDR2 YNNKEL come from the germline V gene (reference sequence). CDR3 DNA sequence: TGTGCCAGCAGCCAAGATTGGGGCAACACTGAAGCTTTCTTT. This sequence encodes CASSQDWGNTEAFF.

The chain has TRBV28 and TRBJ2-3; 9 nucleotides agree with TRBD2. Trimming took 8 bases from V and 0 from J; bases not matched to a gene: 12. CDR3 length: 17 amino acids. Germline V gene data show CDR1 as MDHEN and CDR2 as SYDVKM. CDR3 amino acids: CASYSSGIVLSTDTQYF. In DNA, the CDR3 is TGTGCCAGCTACTCTAGCGGGATCGTGCTAAGCACAGATACGCAGTATTTT. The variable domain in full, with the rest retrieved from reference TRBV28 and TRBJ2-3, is DVKVTQSSRYLVKRTGEKVFLECVQDMDHENMFWYRQDPGLGLRLIYFSYDVKMKEKGDIPEGYSVSREKKERFSLILESASTNQTSMYLCASYSSGIVLSTDTQYFGPGTRLTVL.

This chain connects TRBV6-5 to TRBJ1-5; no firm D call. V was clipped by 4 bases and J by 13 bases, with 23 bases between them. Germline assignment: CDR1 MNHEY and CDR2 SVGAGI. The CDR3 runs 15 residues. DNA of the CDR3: TGTGCCAGCAGTTTCTCGAGGGAGGGAACCTTGGGACAGCATTTT. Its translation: CASSFSREGTLGQHF.

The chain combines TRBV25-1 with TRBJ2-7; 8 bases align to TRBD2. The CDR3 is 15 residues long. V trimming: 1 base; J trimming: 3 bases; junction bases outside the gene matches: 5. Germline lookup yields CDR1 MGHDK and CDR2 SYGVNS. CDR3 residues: CASSESLAGYYEQYF. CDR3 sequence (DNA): TGTGCCAGCAGTGAATCTCTAGCGGGCTACTACGAGCAGTACTTC.

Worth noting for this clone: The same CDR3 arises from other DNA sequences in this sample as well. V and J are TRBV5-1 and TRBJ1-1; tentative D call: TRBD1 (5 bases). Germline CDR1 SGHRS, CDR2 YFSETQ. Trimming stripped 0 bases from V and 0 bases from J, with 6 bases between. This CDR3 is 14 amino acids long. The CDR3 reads CASSLGQMNTEAFF. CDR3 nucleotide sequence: TGCGCCAGCAGCTTGGGACAGATGAACACTGAAGCTTTCTTT.

For the CDR3, the DNA is TGTGCCAGACCGGCTGAGGGCGACGGAGGACAAGAGACCCAGTACTTC. Translating it yields CARPAEGDGGQETQYF. The rearrangement uses TRBV2 and TRBJ2-5; TRBD2 might be the D (5 bases). V lost 9 bases and J lost 2, with 22 bases in between. CDR3 length equals 16 residues. Germline values: CDR1 SNHLY, CDR2 FYNNEI.

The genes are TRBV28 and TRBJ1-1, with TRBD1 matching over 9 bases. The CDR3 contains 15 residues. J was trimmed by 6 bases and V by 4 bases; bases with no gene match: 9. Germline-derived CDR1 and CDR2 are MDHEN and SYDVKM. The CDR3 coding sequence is TGTGCCAGCAGTTCACCCTCCGGGACAGGGCCTGAAGCTTTCTTT. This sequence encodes CASSSPSGTGPEAFF.

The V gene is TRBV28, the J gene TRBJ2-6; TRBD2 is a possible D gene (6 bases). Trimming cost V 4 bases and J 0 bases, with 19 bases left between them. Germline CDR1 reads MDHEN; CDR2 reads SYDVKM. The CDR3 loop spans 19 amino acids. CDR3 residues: CASSSPRDFGRSGANVLTF. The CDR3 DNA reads TGTGCCAGCAGTTCCCCCCGGGACTTTGGACGCTCTGGGGCCAACGTCCTGACTTTC.

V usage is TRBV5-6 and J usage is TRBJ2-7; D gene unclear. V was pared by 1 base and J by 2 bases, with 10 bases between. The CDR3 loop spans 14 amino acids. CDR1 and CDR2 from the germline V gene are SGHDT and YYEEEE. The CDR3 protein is CASSLFPVAYEQYF. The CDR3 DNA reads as TGTGCCAGCAGCTTGTTTCCGGTAGCCTACGAGCAGTACTTC.

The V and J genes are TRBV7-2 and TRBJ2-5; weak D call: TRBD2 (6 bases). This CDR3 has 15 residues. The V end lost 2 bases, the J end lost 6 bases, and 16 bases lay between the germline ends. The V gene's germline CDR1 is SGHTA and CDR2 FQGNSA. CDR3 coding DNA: TGTGCCAGCAGCTTAATTCGCGGGGCAGGAAAGACCCAGTACTTC. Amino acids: CASSLIRGAGKTQYF.

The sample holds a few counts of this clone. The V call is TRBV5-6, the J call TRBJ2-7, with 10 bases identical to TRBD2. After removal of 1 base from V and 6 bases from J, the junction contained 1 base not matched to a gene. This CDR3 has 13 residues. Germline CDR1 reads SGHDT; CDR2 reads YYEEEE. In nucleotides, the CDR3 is TGTGCCAGCAGCTTGTTAGCGGGAGGCGAGCAGTACTTC. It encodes CASSLLAGGEQYF.

CDR3 nucleotide sequence: TGTGCCAGCAGCTTAGTTCTGAACACCGGGGAGCTGTTTTTT. As protein: CASSLVLNTGELFF. The rearrangement uses TRBV7-2 and TRBJ2-2; D gene uncertain. Germline loops: CDR1 SGHTA, CDR2 FQGNSA. V was cut by 1 base and J by 1 base, with 4 bases left in between. This CDR3 has 14 residues.

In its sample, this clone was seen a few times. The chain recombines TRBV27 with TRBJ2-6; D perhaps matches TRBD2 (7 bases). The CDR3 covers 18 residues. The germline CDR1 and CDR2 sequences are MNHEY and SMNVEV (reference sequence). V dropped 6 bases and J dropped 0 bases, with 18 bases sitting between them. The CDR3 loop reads CASSGGWDTSSGANVLTF. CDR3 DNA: TGTGCCAGCAGCGGGGGGTGGGACACAAGCTCTGGGGCCAACGTCCTGACTTTC.

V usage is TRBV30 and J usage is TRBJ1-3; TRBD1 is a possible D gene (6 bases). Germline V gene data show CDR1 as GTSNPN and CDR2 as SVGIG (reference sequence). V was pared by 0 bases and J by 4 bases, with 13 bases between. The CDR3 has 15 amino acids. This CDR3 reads CAWSVKSGQGNTIYF. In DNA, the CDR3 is TGTGCCTGGAGTGTAAAATCCGGACAGGGAAACACCATATATTTT.

CDR3 in amino acids: CASSWGQGNTEAFF. The CDR3 nucleotides read TGCGCCAGCAGCTGGGGACAGGGGAACACTGAAGCTTTCTTT. The chain has TRBV5-1 and TRBJ1-1; TRBD1 aligns across 9 bases. Germline CDR1 and CDR2: SGHRS and YFSETQ. J was trimmed by 1 base and V by 3 bases; bases with no gene match: 1. The CDR3 runs to 14 residues.

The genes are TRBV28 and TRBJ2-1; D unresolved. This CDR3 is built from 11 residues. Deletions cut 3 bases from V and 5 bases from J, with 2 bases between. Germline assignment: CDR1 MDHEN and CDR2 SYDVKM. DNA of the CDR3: TGTGCCAGCAGTTTTAACAATGAGCAGTTCTTC. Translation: CASSFNNEQFF.

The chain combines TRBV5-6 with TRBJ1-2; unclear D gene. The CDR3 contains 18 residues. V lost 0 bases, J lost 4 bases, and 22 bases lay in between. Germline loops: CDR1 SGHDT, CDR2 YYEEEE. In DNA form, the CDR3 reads TGTGCCAGCAGCTTGGCCTACCCTGACTCCCGCCTCGGCTATGGCTACACCTTC. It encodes CASSLAYPDSRLGYGYTF.

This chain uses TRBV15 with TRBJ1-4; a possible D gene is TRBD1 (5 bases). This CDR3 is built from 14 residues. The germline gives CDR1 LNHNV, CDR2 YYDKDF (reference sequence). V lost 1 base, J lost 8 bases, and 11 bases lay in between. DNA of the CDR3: TGTGCCACCAGCAGAGGGGGCGGTGGAGAAAAACTGTTTTTT. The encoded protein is CATSRGGGGEKLFF.

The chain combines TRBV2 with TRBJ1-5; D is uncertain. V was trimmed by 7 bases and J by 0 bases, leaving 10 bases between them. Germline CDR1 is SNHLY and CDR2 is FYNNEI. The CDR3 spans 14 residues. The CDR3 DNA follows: TGTGCCAGCACCCCAGAGGATAGCAATCAGCCCCAGCATTTT. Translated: CASTPEDSNQPQHF. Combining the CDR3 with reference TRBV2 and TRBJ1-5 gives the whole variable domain EPEVTQTPSHQVTQMGQEVILRCVPISNHLYFYWYRQILGQKVEFLVSFYNNEISEKSEIFDDQFSVERPDGSNFTLKIRSTKLEDSAMYFCASTPEDSNQPQHFGDGTRLSIL.

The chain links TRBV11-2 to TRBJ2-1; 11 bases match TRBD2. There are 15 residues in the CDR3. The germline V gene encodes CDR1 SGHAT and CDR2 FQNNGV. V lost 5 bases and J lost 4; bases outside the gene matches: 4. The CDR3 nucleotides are TGTGCCAGCAGCCTTGGACTAGCGGGTTACAATGAGCAGTTCTTC. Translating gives CASSLGLAGYNEQFF.

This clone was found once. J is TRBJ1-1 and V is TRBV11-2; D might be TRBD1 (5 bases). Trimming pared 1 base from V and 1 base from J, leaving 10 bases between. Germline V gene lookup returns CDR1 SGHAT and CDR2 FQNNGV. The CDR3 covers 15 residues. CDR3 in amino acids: CASSLGGRENTEAFF. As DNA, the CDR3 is TGTGCCAGCAGCTTAGGGGGCAGGGAGAACACTGAAGCTTTCTTT.

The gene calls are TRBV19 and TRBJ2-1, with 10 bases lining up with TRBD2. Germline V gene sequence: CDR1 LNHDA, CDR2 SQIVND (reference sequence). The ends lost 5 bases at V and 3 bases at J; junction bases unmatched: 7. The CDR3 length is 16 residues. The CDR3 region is CASSAGAGGVYNEQFF. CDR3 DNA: TGTGCCAGTAGTGCAGGAGCGGGAGGGGTCTACAATGAGCAGTTCTTC. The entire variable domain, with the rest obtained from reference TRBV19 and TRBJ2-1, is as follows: DGGITQSPKYLFRKEGQNVTLSCEQNLNHDAMYWYRQDPGQGLRLIYYSQIVNDFQKGDIAEGYSVSREKKESFPLTVTSAQKNPTAFYLCASSAGAGGVYNEQFFGPGTRLTVL.

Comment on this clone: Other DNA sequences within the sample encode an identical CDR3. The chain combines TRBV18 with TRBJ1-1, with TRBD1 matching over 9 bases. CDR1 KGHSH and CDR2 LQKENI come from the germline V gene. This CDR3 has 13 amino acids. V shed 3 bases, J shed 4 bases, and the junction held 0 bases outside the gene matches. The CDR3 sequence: CASSPGQGTEAFF. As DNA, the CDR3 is TGTGCCAGCTCACCGGGACAGGGCACTGAAGCTTTCTTT.

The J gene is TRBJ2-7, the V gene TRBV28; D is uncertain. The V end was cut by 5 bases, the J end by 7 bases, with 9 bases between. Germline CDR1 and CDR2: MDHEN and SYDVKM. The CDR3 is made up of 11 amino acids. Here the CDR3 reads CASSLLREQYF. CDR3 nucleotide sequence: TGTGCCAGCAGTCTCCTACGAGAGCAGTACTTC.